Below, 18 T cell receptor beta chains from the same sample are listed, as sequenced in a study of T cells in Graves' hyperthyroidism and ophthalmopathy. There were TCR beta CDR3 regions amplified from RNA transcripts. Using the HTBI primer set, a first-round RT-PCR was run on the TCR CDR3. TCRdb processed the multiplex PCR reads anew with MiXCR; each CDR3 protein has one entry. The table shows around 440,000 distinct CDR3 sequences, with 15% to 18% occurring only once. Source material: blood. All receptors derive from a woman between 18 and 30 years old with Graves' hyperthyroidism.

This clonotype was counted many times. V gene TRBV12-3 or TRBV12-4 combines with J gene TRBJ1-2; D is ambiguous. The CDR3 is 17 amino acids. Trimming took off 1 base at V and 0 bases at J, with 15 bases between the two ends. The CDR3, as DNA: TGTGCCAGCAGTTTAGGTCGAACCCTCAACCCTAACTATGGCTACACCTTC. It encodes CASSLGRTLNPNYGYTF.

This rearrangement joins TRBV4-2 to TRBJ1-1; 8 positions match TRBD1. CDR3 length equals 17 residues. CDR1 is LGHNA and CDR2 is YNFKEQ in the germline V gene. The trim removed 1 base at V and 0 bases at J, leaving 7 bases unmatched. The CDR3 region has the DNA TGTGCCAGCAGCCAAGGCAGGGGGCGTCCAATGAACACTGAAGCTTTCTTT. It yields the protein CASSQGRGRPMNTEAFF.

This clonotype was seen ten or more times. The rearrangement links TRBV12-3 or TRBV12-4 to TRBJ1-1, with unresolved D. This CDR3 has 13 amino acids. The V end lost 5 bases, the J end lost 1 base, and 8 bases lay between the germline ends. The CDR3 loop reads CASSRAENTEAFF. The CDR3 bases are TGTGCCAGCAGTAGGGCGGAGAACACTGAAGCTTTCTTT.

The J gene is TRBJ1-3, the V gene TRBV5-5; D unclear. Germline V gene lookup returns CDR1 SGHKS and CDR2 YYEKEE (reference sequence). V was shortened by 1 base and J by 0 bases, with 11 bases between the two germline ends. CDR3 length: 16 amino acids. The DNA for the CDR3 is TGTGCCAGCAGCTTGCTCGAACCGAACTCTGGAAACACCATATATTTT. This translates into CASSLLEPNSGNTIYF.

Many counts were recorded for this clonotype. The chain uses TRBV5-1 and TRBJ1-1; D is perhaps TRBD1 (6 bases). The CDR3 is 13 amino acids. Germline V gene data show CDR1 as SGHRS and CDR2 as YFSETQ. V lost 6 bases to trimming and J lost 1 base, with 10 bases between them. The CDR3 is CASKRGENTEAFF. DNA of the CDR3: TGCGCCAGCAAGAGGGGGGAGAACACTGAAGCTTTCTTT.

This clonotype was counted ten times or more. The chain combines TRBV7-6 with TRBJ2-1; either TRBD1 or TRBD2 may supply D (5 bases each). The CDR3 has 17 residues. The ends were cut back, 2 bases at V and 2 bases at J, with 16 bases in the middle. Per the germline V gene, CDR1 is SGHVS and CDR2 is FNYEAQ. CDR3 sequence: CASSLRYRGETYNEQFF. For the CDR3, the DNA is TGTGCCAGCAGCTTACGATATCGAGGGGAGACCTACAATGAGCAGTTCTTC.

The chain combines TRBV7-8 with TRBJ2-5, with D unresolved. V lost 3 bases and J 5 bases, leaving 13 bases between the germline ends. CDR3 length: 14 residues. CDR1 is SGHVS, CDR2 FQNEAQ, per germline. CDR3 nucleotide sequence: TGTGCCAGCAGCTTGACAAACGCCGCGGAGACCCAGTACTTC. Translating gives CASSLTNAAETQYF.

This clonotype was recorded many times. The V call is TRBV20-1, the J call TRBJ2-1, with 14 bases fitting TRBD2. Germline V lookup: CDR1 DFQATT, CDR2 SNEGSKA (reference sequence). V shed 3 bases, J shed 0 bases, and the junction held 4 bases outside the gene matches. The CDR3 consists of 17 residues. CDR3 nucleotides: TGCAGTGCTAGGGGACTAGCGGGAGATCCCTCCTACAATGAGCAGTTCTTC. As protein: CSARGLAGDPSYNEQFF.

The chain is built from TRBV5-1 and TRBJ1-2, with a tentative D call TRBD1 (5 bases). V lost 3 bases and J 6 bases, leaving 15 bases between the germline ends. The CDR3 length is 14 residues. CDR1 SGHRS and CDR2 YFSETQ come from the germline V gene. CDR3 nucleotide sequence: TGCGCCAGCAGCTCCCAGGACGGGGGAGATGGCTACACCTTC. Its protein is CASSSQDGGDGYTF.

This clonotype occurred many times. CDR3 DNA: TGTGCCAGCGACTACAGGGACGGGCGCTTAACTGAAGCTTTCTTT. Translating it yields CASDYRDGRLTEAFF. The chain is built from TRBV12-3 or TRBV12-4 and TRBJ1-1; tentative D call: TRBD1 (6 bases). V lost 8 bases, J lost 5 bases, and 21 bases lay in between. CDR3 length: 15 amino acids.

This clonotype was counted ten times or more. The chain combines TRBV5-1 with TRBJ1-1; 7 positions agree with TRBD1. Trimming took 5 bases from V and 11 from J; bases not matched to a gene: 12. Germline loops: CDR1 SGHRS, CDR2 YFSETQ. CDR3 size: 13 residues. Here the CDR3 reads CASRSDRATQAFF. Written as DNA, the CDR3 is TGCGCCAGCAGATCCGACAGGGCAACTCAGGCTTTCTTT.

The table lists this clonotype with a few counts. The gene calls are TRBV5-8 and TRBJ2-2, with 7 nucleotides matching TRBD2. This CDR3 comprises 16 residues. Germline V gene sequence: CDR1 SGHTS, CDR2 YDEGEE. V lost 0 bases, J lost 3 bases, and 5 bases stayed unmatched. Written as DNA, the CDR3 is TGTGCCAGCAGCTTGGGTAGCGGGCGATACACCGGGGAGCTGTTTTTT. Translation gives CASSLGSGRYTGELFF.

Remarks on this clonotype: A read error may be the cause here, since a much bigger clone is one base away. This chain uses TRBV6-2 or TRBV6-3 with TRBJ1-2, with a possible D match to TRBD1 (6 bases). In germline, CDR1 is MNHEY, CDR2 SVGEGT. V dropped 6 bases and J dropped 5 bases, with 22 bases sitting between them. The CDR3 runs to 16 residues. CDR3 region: CASRALTGSFPYGYTF. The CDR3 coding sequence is TGTGCCAGCAGAGCCCTGACAGGCAGCTTTCCTTATGGCTACACCTTC.

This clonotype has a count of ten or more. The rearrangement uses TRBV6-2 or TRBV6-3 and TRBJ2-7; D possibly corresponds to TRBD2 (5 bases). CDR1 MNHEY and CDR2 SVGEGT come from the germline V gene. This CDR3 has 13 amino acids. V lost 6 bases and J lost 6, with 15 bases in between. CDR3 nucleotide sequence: TGTGCCAGCAGCCCCGACTATACCCGCGAGCAGTACTTC. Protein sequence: CASSPDYTREQYF.

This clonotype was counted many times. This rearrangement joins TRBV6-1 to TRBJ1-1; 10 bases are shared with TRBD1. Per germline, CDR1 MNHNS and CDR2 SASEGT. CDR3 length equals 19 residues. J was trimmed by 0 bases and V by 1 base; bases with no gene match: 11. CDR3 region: CASSEVGPGQGMMNTEAFF. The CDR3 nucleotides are TGTGCCAGCAGTGAAGTGGGGCCGGGACAGGGGATGATGAACACTGAAGCTTTCTTT.

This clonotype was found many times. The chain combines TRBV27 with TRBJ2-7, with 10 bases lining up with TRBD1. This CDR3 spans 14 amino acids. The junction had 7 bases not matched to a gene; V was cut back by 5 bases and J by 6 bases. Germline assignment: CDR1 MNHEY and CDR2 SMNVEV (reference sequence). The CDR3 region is CASSLGTGVGEQYF. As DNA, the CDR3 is TGTGCCAGCAGTCTCGGGACAGGGGTCGGCGAGCAGTACTTC.

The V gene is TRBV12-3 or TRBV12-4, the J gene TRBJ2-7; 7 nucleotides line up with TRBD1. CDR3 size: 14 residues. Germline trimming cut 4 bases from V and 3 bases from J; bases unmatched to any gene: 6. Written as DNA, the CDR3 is TGTGCCAGCAGTTACTGGGACAGCGACTACGAGCAGTACTTC. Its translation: CASSYWDSDYEQYF.

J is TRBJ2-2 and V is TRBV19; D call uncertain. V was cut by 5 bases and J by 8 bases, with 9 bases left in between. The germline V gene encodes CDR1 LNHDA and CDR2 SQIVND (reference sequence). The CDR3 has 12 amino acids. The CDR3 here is CASSFRDGELFF. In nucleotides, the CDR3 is TGTGCCAGTAGTTTCCGCGATGGGGAGCTGTTTTTT.